This T cell receptor beta chain originates from a study of T cells in Graves' hyperthyroidism and ophthalmopathy. Overall study findings and caveats: For ophthalmopathy, model prediction preceded onset by a median about 6 months. Stable hyperthyroidism was separated from ophthalmopathy by a model based on 13 V-J features.

Patients aged 18 to 65 had newly diagnosed hyperthyroidism of under 2 months' duration. What was amplified from RNA transcripts were TCR beta CDR3 regions. The study used the HTBI primer set for a first-round RT-PCR of the TCR CDR3. Using its own MiXCR run on the multiplex PCR reads, TCRdb lists one record per CDR3 protein. The profile shows over 300,000 distinct CDR3 sequences, approximately 15% of them singletons. This clonotype was found many times. Its antigen is not identified. Sequencing input: blood. This TCR came from a woman in her fifties or sixties with Graves' hyperthyroidism.

The CDR3 is CAISGDETGSKGEQFF. As DNA, the CDR3 is TGTGCCATCAGTGGGGACGAGACAGGGTCTAAGGGTGAGCAGTTCTTC. The V and J genes are TRBV10-3 and TRBJ2-1, with TRBD1 identical over 7 bases. This CDR3 has 16 amino acids. Germline assignment: CDR1 ENHRY and CDR2 SYGVKD. V was pared by 4 bases and J by 9 bases, with 15 bases of the junction left unmatched.